These T cell receptor beta chains were read from a single sample in a study of T cell repertoires in cytomegalovirus infection. No antigen is known for these receptors. TCRdb reprocessed the reads via MiXCR and lists one record per CDR3 protein. The sample shows under 130,000 distinct CDR3 sequences, under 55% of them seen only once. The sequencing here drew on CD8+ T cells from cultured PBMCs, taken from culture after CMV antigen stimulation. The source of these receptors is a human donor in good health (CMV status not recorded). Some clones in this sample may be carry-over from other donors' samples. Each CDR3 is given with its conserved first and last residue. The D gene is left open where the match is weak. A row's size may be missing; if present it is once, few, many or a size class.

>TRBD1|few|TRBV7-9|TRBJ2-5
CASTATGGPETQYF
TGTGCCAGCACCGCGACAGGGGGCCCAGAGACCCAGTACTTC
>NA|few|TRBV7-6|TRBJ1-5
CASSLGTGFDQPQHF
TGTGCCAGCAGCTTAGGCACCGGGTTTGATCAGCCCCAGCATTTT
>NA|many|TRBV7-8|TRBJ2-3
CASSLDSADTQYF
TGTGCCAGCAGCTTGGACTCGGCAGATACGCAGTATTTT
>NA|NA|TRBV20-1|TRBJ1-6
CSASGPLSSYNSPLHF
TGCAGTGCCTCCGGGCCCCTAAGCTCCTATAATTCACCCCTCCACTTT
>NA|many|TRBV27|TRBJ2-3
CASSLMGPDSDTQYF
TGTGCCAGCAGTTTAATGGGGCCGGATTCAGATACGCAGTATTTT
>NA|NA|TRBV7-9|TRBJ1-1
CASSARQLNTEAFF
TGTGCCAGCAGCGCCAGACAGCTGAACACTGAAGCTTTCTTT
>NA|once|TRBV12-3/TRBV12-4|TRBJ1-1
CASSFVSSHEAFF
TGTGCCAGCAGTTTTGTGAGCTCCCATGAAGCTTTCTTT
>NA|many|TRBV11-2|TRBJ2-7
CASTLGPGAHEQYF
TGTGCCAGCACCCTTGGGCCGGGCGCCCACGAGCAGTACTTC
>NA|few|TRBV6-2/TRBV6-3|TRBJ1-1
CASSYLGGLNTEAFF
TGTGCCAGCAGTTACCTTGGGGGCTTAAACACTGAAGCTTTCTTT
>NA|NA|TRBV30|TRBJ1-1
CAWSPHTGVTEAFF
TGTGCCTGGAGTCCCCATACGGGGGTTACTGAAGCTTTCTTT
>NA|few|TRBV7-9|TRBJ2-5
CASSPTLGQETQYF
TGTGCCAGCAGCCCCACATTGGGCCAAGAGACCCAGTACTTC
>NA|NA|TRBV7-6|TRBJ2-7
CASSLGGRSSYEQYF
TGTGCCAGCAGCTTAGGGGGGCGCAGCTCCTACGAGCAGTACTTC
>TRBD2|many|TRBV7-2|TRBJ2-1
CASSLTSGVANEQFF
TGTGCCAGCAGCTTGACTAGCGGGGTCGCCAATGAGCAGTTCTTC
>NA|many|TRBV7-9|TRBJ1-2
CASSLEGVTTRGPCGYTF
TGTGCCAGCAGCTTAGAAGGGGTAACTACTCGTGGGCCTTGTGGCTACACCTTC
>NA|NA|TRBV27|TRBJ2-7
CASSLYEGRYEQYF
TGTGCCAGCAGTTTATACGAGGGGAGATACGAGCAGTACTTC
>NA|NA|TRBV12-3/TRBV12-4|TRBJ2-7
CASSLGLPSYEQYF
TGTGCCAGCAGTTTGGGACTCCCTTCCTACGAGCAGTACTTC
>TRBD1|NA|TRBV6-6|TRBJ1-1
CASSDRGGDTEAFF
TGTGCCAGCAGCGACAGGGGTGGCGACACTGAAGCTTTCTTT
>TRBD2|few|TRBV2|TRBJ2-3
CASILAVSTDTQYF
TGTGCCAGCATTCTAGCGGTGAGCACAGATACGCAGTATTTT
>TRBD1|NA|TRBV7-9|TRBJ2-1
CASSDTGGRSYNEQFF
TGTGCCAGCAGCGATACAGGGGGACGCTCCTACAATGAGCAGTTCTTC
>NA|many|TRBV7-3|TRBJ2-1
CASSLWGYGGNTYNEQFF
TGTGCCAGCAGCTTATGGGGATATGGGGGGAATACCTACAATGAGCAGTTCTTC
>NA|NA|TRBV7-2|TRBJ2-7
CASSLDPDLPVYEQYF
TGTGCCAGCAGCTTAGACCCCGACCTTCCTGTCTACGAGCAGTACTTC
>TRBD1|NA|TRBV7-2|TRBJ1-2
CASSLEEGQPPFRGWYGYTF
TGTGCCAGCAGCTTAGAGGAGGGACAGCCCCCGTTCCGCGGATGGTATGGCTACACCTTC